This is a list of T cell receptor beta chains from one sample in a study of shared clonotypes between healthy human individuals. Sequenced by immunoSEQ multiplex PCR; TCRdb stores in-frame clones only, minus some. The sample consists of hundreds of thousands of clones, roughly 96% of them appearing once. The sequenced sample consisted of naive CD8+ T cells sorted from blood. The receptors were sampled from a woman in her twenties or thirties in good health. CDR3s include the opening cysteine and the closing phenylalanine or tryptophan. Fields, in order: CDR3 protein, CDR3 length, V gene.

CDR3 protein: CAWSVVLGMHEQFF; CDR3 length: 14; V gene: TRBV30
CDR3 protein: CASSQGPSGDTYEQYF; CDR3 length: 16; V gene: TRBV4-1
CDR3 protein: CASSPPGLAGVSYEQYF; CDR3 length: 17; V gene: TRBV7-2
CDR3 protein: CATLGTGYEQYF; CDR3 length: 12; V gene: TRBV10-3
CDR3 protein: CASSDRGTYGYTF; CDR3 length: 13; V gene: TRBV25-1
CDR3 protein: CASAILSNTGELFF; CDR3 length: 14; V gene: TRBV19
CDR3 protein: CASSLGGEREKLFF; CDR3 length: 14; V gene: TRBV5-1
CDR3 protein: CASSPPSGQIATNEKLFF; CDR3 length: 18; V gene: TRBV18
CDR3 protein: CAISESEVEAFF; CDR3 length: 12; V gene: TRBV10-3
CDR3 protein: CASTHTAQVPGELFF; CDR3 length: 15; V gene: TRBV7-8
CDR3 protein: CASSLALAGGRRQETQYF; CDR3 length: 18; V gene: TRBV7-8
CDR3 protein: CASSSYRGQGEQYF; CDR3 length: 14; V gene: TRBV7-8
CDR3 protein: CASSDPPGLASDEQYF; CDR3 length: 16; V gene: TRBV7-2
CDR3 protein: CASSGTSGRADTGELFF; CDR3 length: 17; V gene: TRBV10-2
CDR3 protein: CASSPRGAGGPKDTQYF; CDR3 length: 17; V gene: TRBV27
CDR3 protein: CASSFLGINQPQHF; CDR3 length: 14; V gene: TRBV27
CDR3 protein: CASSGDSGELFF; CDR3 length: 12; V gene: TRBV9
CDR3 protein: CAWSPQVPAGRYYGYTF; CDR3 length: 17; V gene: TRBV30
CDR3 protein: CASSGTSGGGSEQYF; CDR3 length: 15; V gene: TRBV14
CDR3 protein: CASSSDRVRAFF; CDR3 length: 12; V gene: TRBV7-8
CDR3 protein: CASSLVGPEAFF; CDR3 length: 12; V gene: TRBV28
CDR3 protein: CASSLGGRAHEQYF; CDR3 length: 14; V gene: TRBV27
CDR3 protein: CASSHLAGGPHEQYF; CDR3 length: 15; V gene: TRBV7-9
CDR3 protein: CASSQVFTGWNEQFF; CDR3 length: 15; V gene: TRBV4-1
CDR3 protein: CASIGTSGYNEQFF; CDR3 length: 14; V gene: TRBV19
CDR3 protein: CASSPRSIGGTDTQYF; CDR3 length: 16; V gene: TRBV18
CDR3 protein: CASSWRGYSYEQYF; CDR3 length: 14; V gene: TRBV5-4
CDR3 protein: CASSPGLLHEQFF; CDR3 length: 13; V gene: TRBV11-3
CDR3 protein: CASSLGGAEYTGELFF; CDR3 length: 16; V gene: TRBV28
CDR3 protein: CASSGTGRYEQYF; CDR3 length: 13; V gene: TRBV2
CDR3 protein: CASSLTRTSDGTDTQYF; CDR3 length: 17; V gene: TRBV28
CDR3 protein: CASSLADQPQHF; CDR3 length: 12; V gene: TRBV28
CDR3 protein: CASSVASGRSYEQYF; CDR3 length: 15; V gene: TRBV9
CDR3 protein: CASSFGSGSADTQYF; CDR3 length: 15; V gene: TRBV11-2
CDR3 protein: CASSRLGTWETQYF; CDR3 length: 14; V gene: TRBV7-9